A single TCR beta chain is shown here with its context. In the PCR, 60 Vbeta and 13 Jbeta primers were used. Repertoires were generated with immunoSEQ multiplex PCR, while TCRdb's copy carries only in-frame clones and drops some. The sample lists around 140,000 clones, over 60% occurring once. This sample was taken from a study of cytomegalovirus exposure and HLA in healthy donors. With 6 bases clipped from V and 10 bases from J, the junction kept 14 bases outside the gene matches. This CDR3 is 15 amino acids long. CDR1 is MRHNA and CDR2 is SNTAGT in the germline V gene. The chain employs TRBV6-4 and TRBJ1-1, with TRBD1 identical over 10 bases. This clonotype was obtained from a female donor in good health and CMV-seronegative. What was sequenced was PBMCs. CDR3 DNA sequence: TGTGCCAGCAGCCCAGAGGGGACAGGGGCGCGGGGAGCTTTCTTT. This encodes CASSPEGTGARGAFF.